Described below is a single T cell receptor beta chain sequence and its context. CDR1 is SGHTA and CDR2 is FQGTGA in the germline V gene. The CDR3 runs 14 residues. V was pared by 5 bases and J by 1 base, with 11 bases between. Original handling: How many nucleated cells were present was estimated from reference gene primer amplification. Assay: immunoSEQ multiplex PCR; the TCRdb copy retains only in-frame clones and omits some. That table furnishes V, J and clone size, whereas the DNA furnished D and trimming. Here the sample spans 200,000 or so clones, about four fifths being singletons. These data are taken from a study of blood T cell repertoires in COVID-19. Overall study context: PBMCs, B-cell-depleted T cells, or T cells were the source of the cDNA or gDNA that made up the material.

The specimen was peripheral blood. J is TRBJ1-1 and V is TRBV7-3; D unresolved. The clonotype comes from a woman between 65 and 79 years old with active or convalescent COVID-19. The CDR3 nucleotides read TGTGCCAGCAGCCTTAGCGCCACGAACACTGAAGCTTTCTTT. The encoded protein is CASSLSATNTEAFF.